The 26 T cell receptor beta chains given below trace back to one sample, sequenced in a study of CD8 T cells in Susac syndrome. cDNA came from around 0.5 to 1 ug RNA primed by random hexamers. Via MiXCR, TCRdb re-called the immunoSEQ multiplex PCR reads, giving one row per CDR3 protein. This sample has about 180,000 distinct CDR3 sequences, with 85% to 95% found just once. Sequencing used CD4+ T cells from PBMCs. The receptors shown here come from a human donor with Susac syndrome.

V is TRBV5-1 and J is TRBJ1-3, with a tentative D call TRBD1 (5 bases). Trimming took 0 bases from V and 5 from J, leaving 9 bases between them. This CDR3 has 14 amino acids. Germline CDR1 SGHRS, CDR2 YFSETQ. DNA of the CDR3: TGCGCCAGCAGCTTGGAAAGGGGCCGAAACACCATATATTTT. This sequence encodes CASSLERGRNTIYF.

The chain is built from TRBV29-1 and TRBJ2-5, with 7 bases matching TRBD2. The CDR3 loop spans 13 amino acids. The V gene's germline CDR1 is SQVTM and CDR2 ANQGSEA. J was trimmed by 5 bases and V by 6 bases; bases with no gene match: 9. The CDR3 is CSVRSSGAETQYF. CDR3 sequence (DNA): TGCAGCGTCCGGTCTAGCGGAGCGGAGACCCAGTACTTC. The whole variable domain, filled in from reference TRBV29-1 and TRBJ2-5, reads SAVISQKPSRDICQRGTSLTIQCQVDSQVTMMFWYRQQPGQSLTLIATANQGSEATYESGFVIDKFPISRPNLTFSTLTVSNMSPEDSSIYLCSVRSSGAETQYFGPGTRLLVL.

This clonotype was seen only once. V is TRBV7-9 and J is TRBJ2-5, with 7 bases matching TRBD2. V lost 4 bases, J lost 0 bases, and 8 bases stayed unmatched. This CDR3 has 16 residues. Germline-derived CDR1 and CDR2 are SEHNR and FQNEAQ (reference sequence). CDR3 residues: CASSWPGGTNQETQYF. CDR3 coding DNA: TGTGCCAGCAGCTGGCCGGGAGGCACTAACCAAGAGACCCAGTACTTC.

This clonotype was observed once. The chain carries TRBV30 and TRBJ2-7; 7 positions match TRBD1. V gave up 6 bases and J gave up 4 bases; unmatched junction bases: 6. The CDR3 covers 12 residues. The germline V gene encodes CDR1 GTSNPN and CDR2 SVGIG (reference sequence). CDR3 sequence reads: CACGAGGYEQYF. Written as DNA, the CDR3 is TGTGCCTGCGGTGCAGGGGGATACGAGCAGTACTTC.

The chain is built from TRBV29-1 and TRBJ1-2; 7 nucleotides match TRBD1. Germline V gene data show CDR1 as SQVTM and CDR2 as ANQGSEA. Germline trimming cut 3 bases from V and 4 bases from J; bases unmatched to any gene: 5. This CDR3 has 13 amino acids. CDR3 bases: TGCAGCGTTGACCCTCGACAGGGCTATGGCTACACCTTC. Translating gives CSVDPRQGYGYTF.

This clonotype occurred once. The chain combines TRBV5-4 with TRBJ2-5, with D uncertain. V lost 4 bases, J lost 10 bases, and 17 bases lay in between. Germline V CDR1 and CDR2: SGHNT, YYREEE (reference sequence). The CDR3 is made up of 13 amino acids. DNA for the CDR3: TGTGCCAGCAGCCCCGGGTCCGACGAGGACCAGTACTTC. Protein: CASSPGSDEDQYF.

This clonotype came up a few times. This chain joins TRBV5-4 and TRBJ2-7; TRBD1 or TRBD2 may be the D gene (7 bases each). The CDR3 sequence is 16 residues long. Germline V CDR1 and CDR2: SGHNT, YYREEE (reference sequence). Trimming cost V 0 bases and J 4 bases, with 17 bases left between them. The CDR3 bases are TGTGCCAGCAGCTTGGGCTACCGACAGGGAGGGTACGAGCAGTACTTC. Its protein is CASSLGYRQGGYEQYF.

This clonotype was recorded once. The rearrangement uses TRBV6-1 and TRBJ2-2; D is perhaps TRBD2 (6 bases). The CDR3 has 17 residues. Germline CDR1 and CDR2: MNHNS and SASEGT. Deletions cut 7 bases from V and 1 base from J, with 19 bases between. The CDR3 DNA follows: TGTGCCAGCATCTGGGATGGGAGCGGGTTGAACACCGGGGAGCTGTTTTTT. Translating it yields CASIWDGSGLNTGELFF.

The rearrangement joins TRBV3-1 to TRBJ1-1, with unresolved D. The germline V gene encodes CDR1 LGHDT and CDR2 YNNKEL (reference sequence). Trimming stripped 3 bases from V and 4 bases from J, with 15 bases between. The CDR3 consists of 15 residues. The CDR3 DNA sequence: TGTGCCAGCAGCCAGGGCCCCGGGGTCCCCACTGAAGCTTTCTTT. Protein sequence: CASSQGPGVPTEAFF.

The rearrangement joins TRBV28 to TRBJ2-7; D is possibly TRBD2 (5 bases). V was shortened by 0 bases and J by 5 bases, with 11 bases between the two germline ends. The germline V gene has CDR1 MDHEN and CDR2 SYDVKM. This CDR3 spans 14 amino acids. CDR3 loop: CASSLWRADNEQYF. The CDR3 DNA reads TGTGCCAGCAGTTTATGGAGGGCAGACAACGAGCAGTACTTC.

The CDR3 DNA reads as TGTGCCAGCTCGCCAGTGGTCGAGTTTAATGAAAAACTGTTTTTT. Protein sequence: CASSPVVEFNEKLFF. The rearrangement links TRBV27 to TRBJ1-4; no clear D gene. CDR3 length: 15 amino acids. With 8 bases removed from V and 4 bases from J, the gap between germline ends came to 17 bases. CDR1 and CDR2 from the germline V gene are MNHEY and SMNVEV (reference sequence).

V and J are TRBV19 and TRBJ1-3; 8 bases match TRBD1. The germline V gene has CDR1 LNHDA and CDR2 SQIVND (reference sequence). V dropped 5 bases and J dropped 4; count of bases not matched to a gene: 7. The CDR3 totals 15 residues. The CDR3 DNA sequence: TGTGCCAGTAGTCTTTACAGGGGGGAAGGAAACACCATATATTTT. Translating gives CASSLYRGEGNTIYF.

The chain has TRBV12-3 or TRBV12-4 and TRBJ1-1, with 12 bases identical to TRBD1. This CDR3 has 14 residues. J gave up 10 bases and V 5 bases, and 8 bases lay outside the gene matches. CDR3 residues: CASSTPGQGAGAFF. The DNA for the CDR3 is TGTGCCAGCAGTACCCCGGGACAGGGGGCAGGAGCTTTCTTT.

This chain connects TRBV18 to TRBJ2-3; 12 bases align to TRBD2. The CDR3 contains 19 residues. Trimming removed 5 bases from V and 3 bases from J; junction bases left unmatched: 15. Germline loops: CDR1 KGHSH, CDR2 LQKENI. The CDR3 DNA reads as TGTGCCAGCTCAGCCCGACTAGCGGGAGTCGCTGTCAAGACAGATACGCAGTATTTT. Its translation: CASSARLAGVAVKTDTQYF.

The J gene is TRBJ1-2, the V gene TRBV5-1; TRBD1 is a possible D gene (5 bases). Germline CDR1 is SGHRS and CDR2 is YFSETQ. The CDR3 loop spans 13 amino acids. V shed 0 bases and J shed 5 bases, with 8 bases lying between them. The CDR3 sequence: CASSLAREYGYTF. The CDR3 DNA sequence: TGCGCCAGCAGCTTGGCCAGGGAGTATGGCTACACCTTC.

In its sample, this clonotype was seen once. The CDR3 nucleotides are TGTGCCAGCACCCTCACTACTTCCTACAATGAGCAGTTCTTC. Translating it yields CASTLTTSYNEQFF. This sequence joins TRBV2 and TRBJ2-1, with unresolved D. The CDR3 has 14 amino acids. Looked up from germline, CDR1 is SNHLY and CDR2 is FYNNEI. The V gene lost 7 bases and the J gene lost 1 base, with 11 bases spanning the gap.

The chain recombines TRBV20-1 with TRBJ2-7; TRBD1 is a possible D gene (6 bases). The CDR3 length is 15 residues. Germline lookup yields CDR1 DFQATT and CDR2 SNEGSKA (reference sequence). The ends were cut back, 3 bases at V and 0 bases at J, with 15 bases in the middle. The CDR3 protein is CSASTVDRYSYEQYF. CDR3 nucleotide sequence: TGCAGTGCTAGTACCGTAGACAGGTACTCCTACGAGCAGTACTTC.

V and J are TRBV12-5 and TRBJ1-2; TRBD1 is a possible D gene (5 bases). Looked up from germline, CDR1 is LGHNT and CDR2 is FRNRAP. CDR3 size: 14 residues. The V gene lost 6 bases and the J gene lost 8 bases, with 19 bases spanning the gap. Written as DNA, the CDR3 is TGTGCTAGTGGCCGCGTCGCAGGGAGTGTCGGCTACACCTTC. Translation gives CASGRVAGSVGYTF. The full variable domain, its missing parts supplied by reference TRBV12-5 and TRBJ1-2, is DARVTQTPRHKVTEMGQEVTMRCQPILGHNTVFWYRQTMMQGLELLAYFRNRAPLDDSGMPKDRFSAEMPDATLATLKIQPSEPRDSAVYFCASGRVAGSVGYTFGSGTRLTVV.

The gene calls are TRBV20-1 and TRBJ2-3; weak D call: TRBD2 (6 bases). Trimming cost V 1 base and J 4 bases, with 12 bases left between them. Germline CDR1 and CDR2: DFQATT and SNEGSKA (reference sequence). This CDR3 is built from 14 residues. As DNA, the CDR3 is TGCAGTGCTAGAGTCGGGAGAAGGGCAGATACGCAGTATTTT. The encoded protein is CSARVGRRADTQYF.

V is TRBV6-5 and J is TRBJ2-7; 8 bases are a match to TRBD1. The germline CDR1 and CDR2 sequences are MNHEY and SVGAGI. This CDR3 spans 15 amino acids. Losses at the gene ends were 2 bases for V and 0 bases for J; bases not matched to a gene: 3. The CDR3 protein is CASSYRDRISYEQYF. In nucleotides, the CDR3 is TGTGCCAGCAGTTACCGGGACAGGATCTCCTACGAGCAGTACTTC.

V usage is TRBV2 and J usage is TRBJ1-4, with D possibly TRBD1 on 5 matching bases. Germline loops: CDR1 SNHLY, CDR2 FYNNEI. Trimming left V 8 bases short and J 3 bases short, with 16 bases between. The CDR3 length is 15 residues. CDR3 loop: CASYSSGRPNEKLFF. CDR3 bases: TGTGCCAGCTACTCCTCGGGACGGCCTAATGAAAAACTGTTTTTT.

The V gene is TRBV2, the J gene TRBJ2-7, with 10 bases lining up with TRBD1. Germline trimming cut 6 bases from V and 5 bases from J; bases unmatched to any gene: 4. The CDR3 totals 13 residues. Germline loops: CDR1 SNHLY, CDR2 FYNNEI. This CDR3 reads CASRWDRGNEQYF. In DNA form, the CDR3 reads TGTGCCAGCAGATGGGACAGGGGAAACGAGCAGTACTTC.

The J gene is TRBJ2-7, the V gene TRBV29-1; TRBD1 aligns across 9 bases. This CDR3 contains 13 residues. With V trimmed by 6 bases and J by 4 bases, 7 bases remained unmatched. CDR1 is SQVTM, CDR2 ANQGSEA, per germline. The CDR3 DNA is TGCAGCGTCAAAACCGGGACAGGGTACGAGCAGTACTTC. Encoded protein: CSVKTGTGYEQYF.

This chain links TRBV19 with TRBJ2-3; D is ambiguous. Germline CDR1 is LNHDA and CDR2 is SQIVND (reference sequence). With 7 bases removed from V and 0 bases from J, the gap between germline ends came to 8 bases. The length of the CDR3 is 13 residues. CDR3 DNA: TGTGCCAGTACGTCGCCTAGCACAGATACGCAGTATTTT. It specifies CASTSPSTDTQYF.

The chain carries TRBV29-1 and TRBJ1-2; no clear D. V lost 6 bases and J lost 3, with 5 bases in between. CDR1 and CDR2 from the germline V gene are SQVTM and ANQGSEA. The CDR3 spans 10 residues. The CDR3 sequence: CSVQDYGYTF. DNA for the CDR3: TGCAGCGTGCAGGACTATGGCTACACCTTC. Based on the CDR3 plus reference TRBV29-1 and TRBJ1-2, the full variable domain is SAVISQKPSRDICQRGTSLTIQCQVDSQVTMMFWYRQQPGQSLTLIATANQGSEATYESGFVIDKFPISRPNLTFSTLTVSNMSPEDSSIYLCSVQDYGYTFGSGTRLTVV.

The rearrangement joins TRBV4-3 to TRBJ1-5, with D uncertain. Trimming left V 4 bases short and J 7 bases short, with 11 bases between. Germline V gene data show CDR1 as LGHNA and CDR2 as YSLEER. The CDR3 totals 13 residues. CDR3 amino acids: CASSLRIGQPQHF. In DNA, the CDR3 is TGCGCCAGCAGCCTGCGGATTGGCCAGCCCCAGCATTTT.